What follows are 5 T cell receptor beta chains derived from one specimen sequenced in a study of T cells in Graves' hyperthyroidism and ophthalmopathy. There were TCR beta CDR3 regions amplified from RNA transcripts. The HTBI set primed first-round TCR CDR3 RT-PCR. TCRdb recomputed calls from the multiplex PCR reads with MiXCR, one row per CDR3 protein. The sample yields some 500,000 distinct CDR3 sequences, approximately 24% seen once. The sequenced material came from blood. Receptor source: a woman aged 25 to 39 with Graves' ophthalmopathy.

This chain uses TRBV7-2 with TRBJ2-5; no clear D gene. The length of the CDR3 is 14 residues. Trimming removed 1 base at V and 5 bases at J, with 11 bases between. Germline V CDR1 and CDR2: SGHTA, FQGNSA. CDR3 DNA sequence: TGTGCCAGCAGCTTAGTGGAGCGTTGGGAGACCCAGTACTTC. It is translated as CASSLVERWETQYF.

This clonotype has ten or more counts. The chain uses TRBV11-1 and TRBJ2-3, with TRBD2 matching 13 bases. V lost 4 bases to trimming and J lost 0 bases; unmatched junction nucleotides: 7. Looked up from germline, CDR1 is SGHAT and CDR2 is FQDESV (reference sequence). The CDR3 is made up of 18 amino acids. The chain's CDR3 is CASSSRLAGGPSTDTQYF. In DNA form, the CDR3 reads TGTGCCAGCAGCTCCCGACTAGCGGGGGGCCCTAGCACAGATACGCAGTATTTT.

Comment on this clonotype: A much larger clone sits a single nucleotide away, making a read error possible. This chain links TRBV29-1 with TRBJ1-1; D possibly corresponds to TRBD1 (5 bases). Germline-derived CDR1 and CDR2 are SQVTM and ANQGSEA. The CDR3 contains 11 residues. Here the CDR3 reads CSVGRRAEACF. Written as DNA, the CDR3 is TGCAGCGTTGGTCGCAGGGCTGAAGCTTGCTTT.

The chain joins TRBV20-1 to TRBJ1-3; D gene uncertain. CDR1 is DFQATT and CDR2 is SNEGSKA in the germline V gene (reference sequence). Trimming removed 3 bases at V and 4 bases at J, with 13 bases between. The CDR3 is 14 amino acids. CDR3 loop: CSASVLGQGNTIYF. Here the CDR3 DNA reads TGCAGTGCTAGTGTGCTGGGTCAAGGAAACACCATATATTTT.

With respect to this clonotype: At one of its ends the junction is not consistent with the germline gene, which may arise from a read error. V is TRBV7-3 and J is TRBJ2-7, with D possibly being TRBD1 (5 bases). CDR1 SGHTA and CDR2 FQGTGA come from the germline V gene. This CDR3 is 13 amino acids long. The chain's CDR3 is CASSYVQAYDQYF. The CDR3 DNA sequence: TGTGCCAGCAGCTACGTACAGGCCTACGATCAGTACTTC.